This T cell receptor beta chain was identified during a study of cytomegalovirus exposure and HLA in healthy donors. Per germline, CDR1 SEHNR and CDR2 FQNEAQ (reference sequence). V lost 0 bases and J lost 4; bases outside the gene matches: 5. The CDR3 loop spans 16 amino acids. Sequenced by immunoSEQ multiplex PCR; TCRdb stores in-frame clones only, minus some. The profile shows about 240,000 clones, approximately 84% of them singletons. The sample was PBMCs. The TCR sequence derives from a woman aged 30 to 39 in good health and CMV-seropositive. The V gene is TRBV7-9, the J gene TRBJ2-2; 7 bases align to TRBD2. The DNA of the CDR3 is TGTGCCAGCAGCTTAGCACCGGGGGAGGGCACCGGGGAGCTGTTTTTT. This gives the protein CASSLAPGEGTGELFF.